This paragraph covers one TCR beta chain sequence. Its recognized antigen is unknown. No much larger clonotype is one base removed from it; base qualities were not supplied. These data are taken from a study of blood T cells in healthy people across ages (dated by TCRdb to about 2015). For context, the study as a whole: In model experiments, template switching captured roughly one uniquely barcoded TCR beta cDNA molecule for every two T cells. Using deep sequencing normalized with unique cDNA molecular identifiers, the study measured how TCR beta repertoire diversity changes with age. Donors were grouped into four age groups: young (average 16 years), middle-aged (roughly 37), aged (approximately 58) and long-lived (just over 80). The study analyzed two additional independent replicas of 1 million unique cDNA reads from the same blood draw for two donors, one aged 18 to 29 and one aged 80 or older.

CDR1 and CDR2 were assigned from the germline V gene as MNHEY and SVGEGT. V is trimmed back by 4 bases and J by 3 bases, and the junction contains 4 bases that no gene match accounts for. The CDR3 goes from the cysteine to the phenylalanine over 14 residues. Only the CDR3 region is kept as DNA, spanning 42 bases read in frame from base 1. Libraries were made using 5' RACE. The sample was run on an Illumina HiSeq 2500. A second PCR of about 7 to 12 cycles was run with a J-beta primer mix and a sample-barcoded 5' primer. A unique molecular identifier was introduced onto each TCR beta cDNA molecule by a template-switch 5' adaptor carrying 12 random nucleotides. At least 2.5 million CDR3-containing paired-end reads were obtained from each sample. First-strand cDNA synthesis was performed from all RNA using the Mint cDNA synthesis kit, with priming by a TRBC-specific oligonucleotide. Following uracil-DNA glycosylase treatment, a first 18-cycle PCR with universal primers M1SS and BC2_uni_R was performed on all cDNA. As for the original processing: Each sample was normalized by randomly selecting 1 million high-quality reads, each carrying a distinct molecular identifier. Reads sharing molecular identifiers were discarded rather than binned into consensus sequences. CDR3 identification, clonotype clustering and error correction used MiTCR with a Q25 quality threshold and the strictest error-elimination algorithm. A nonparametric unseen species model using Euler transformation provided a lower-bound estimate of total TCR beta diversity. The raw public reads went through TCRdb reprocessing: fastp at Q25, MiXCR clone calling, in-frame beta chains kept. Here each entry gathers all rows of one CDR3 protein and keeps the most common genes and DNA. V and J calls and clone size were set by TCRdb, not the authors. A total of roughly 550,000 distinct CDR3 sequences appear in this sample, around 24% of them only once. The ten biggest clones cover 8.5% to 9.5% of the sample.

Systemically healthy Caucasian individuals from Russia, 35 to 40 in total and aged roughly 6 to 95 years, were included as donors. Around 9.8 milliliters of peripheral blood were collected from each donor into EDTA-treated Vacutainer tubes. Ficoll-Paque density-gradient centrifugation was used to isolate PBMCs, with at least 7 million per sample. Trizol reagent was used to extract total RNA from the PBMCs, yielding at least 5 micrograms per sample. For every donor, flow cytometry on a PBMC aliquot measured the percentage of naive CD45RAhigh/CD27high T cells. The research as a whole found: Because profiling used bulk unsorted PBMCs, naive and antigen-experienced compartments could not be compared conclusively. Compared with the aged group, more naive CD4+ T cells, fewer expanded clones and increased TCR diversity were shown by the long-lived group, suggesting age selection. Observed TCR beta diversity per million T cells fell roughly linearly with age, and a significant reduction was already apparent by age approximately 40. A strong correlation was found between observed TCR beta diversity and the percentage of naive T cells measured by flow cytometry. Estimates of total diversity based on one million sequenced T cells were regarded as lower bounds and as underestimates. Because the CMV infection status of the donors was unknown, age-related changes in expanded clonotypes may potentially have been confounded.

These same records also appear under a second study, on T cells of mothers and their children. Looking at the second paper: Nine systemically healthy Caucasian individuals, comprising three mothers and their six children, were included as donors. cDNA synthesis used all of the extracted RNA, with about 1.5 ug of RNA in each 15 ul reaction. In the second PCR, sample barcodes and 2-4 random nucleotides were introduced via the M1S primer. More than 8 million TCR beta CDR3 reads were obtained from each mother, and roughly 3 million reads were obtained from each child. TCR recombination output is similarly shaped by thymic selection in related and unrelated pairs, with a minor effect exerted by inherited differences. Related mother-child pairs always showed normalized repertoire overlap that was slightly higher than in unrelated mother-child pairs, though the difference was never significant. Persistent microchimeric T cell clones were not detected, at a sensitivity of about 90 clones per million clonotypes. Deep NGS was used in the study to compare the TCR beta repertoires of mothers and children and to look for features that separate related mother-child pairs from unrelated individuals. On average, the children were approximately 11 +/- 4 years old, while the mothers were about 40 +/- 4 years old. After adapter ligation was performed with NEBNext reagents, the libraries were sequenced on an Illumina HiSeq 2000 with 100+100 nt paired-end reads. To avoid cross-contamination, the mother libraries and the child libraries were prepared a month apart and sequenced in separate runs. Each donor had between roughly 500,000 and 2,100,000 distinct TCR beta clonotypes identified. Naive TCR beta clonotypes were estimated from low-frequency clonotypes matched to each donor's FACS-determined naive share, without sorting.

The chain uses TRBV6-2 or TRBV6-3 and TRBJ1-1, with 8 bases aligning to TRBD1. The origin of this receptor is a boy younger than 18 in good health. The sequencing sample was made of blood. For the CDR3, the sequence is CASSSYRGYTEAFF. The DNA sequence follows: TGTGCCAGCAGTTCTTACAGGGGGTACACTGAAGCTTTCTTT.